These 17 T cell receptor beta chains share one sample of origin, sequenced in a study of blood T cells in healthy people across ages. Alongside a J-beta primer mix, a sample-barcoded 5' primer served in a second PCR lasting roughly 6 to 11 cycles. TCRdb reanalysed the 5' RACE reads using MiXCR and keeps one entry per CDR3 protein. Altogether fewer than 900,000 distinct CDR3 sequences are present, approximately 39% being singletons, with the ten largest covering less than 25%. The sample consisted of blood. Every receptor here comes from a woman in her sixties in good health.

In this sample, this clonotype turned up a few times. The chain couples TRBV7-2 to TRBJ2-7, with 9 bases matching TRBD2. J gave up 4 bases and V 7 bases, and 11 bases lay outside the gene matches. The CDR3 sequence is 15 residues long. CDR1 is SGHTA, CDR2 FQGNSA, per germline. The CDR3: CASNPGAGGKYEQYF. As DNA, the CDR3 is TGTGCCAGCAACCCGGGGGCGGGAGGGAAATACGAGCAGTACTTC.

In this sample, this clonotype turned up many times. The J gene is TRBJ2-1, the V gene TRBV20-1, with TRBD2 identical over 8 bases. This CDR3 has 16 residues. CDR1 is DFQATT, CDR2 SNEGSKA, per germline (reference sequence). Trimming removed 6 bases from V and 10 bases from J; junction bases left unmatched: 20. CDR3 sequence reads: CSAPIEGLGVGGEQFF. The CDR3 nucleotides read TGCAGTGCGCCGATTGAGGGACTAGGGGTTGGAGGCGAGCAGTTCTTC.

This CDR3 is CAWVGQGSTEAFF. CDR3 in DNA: TGTGCCTGGGTGGGACAGGGGAGCACTGAAGCTTTCTTT. The V call is TRBV30, the J call TRBJ1-1, with 10 bases that match TRBD1. With V trimmed by 5 bases and J by 4 bases, 4 bases remained unmatched. Germline V gene lookup returns CDR1 GTSNPN and CDR2 SVGIG (reference sequence). The CDR3 runs 13 residues.

J is TRBJ1-1 and V is TRBV3-1; 10 bases line up with TRBD1. This CDR3 is 16 amino acids long. Per germline, CDR1 LGHDT and CDR2 YNNKEL (reference sequence). V dropped 3 bases and J dropped 5; count of bases not matched to a gene: 9. CDR3 amino acids: CASSQHPGQGKTEAFF. CDR3 nucleotides: TGTGCCAGCAGCCAGCATCCGGGACAGGGGAAAACTGAAGCTTTCTTT.

This clonotype has only a few counts. The rearrangement joins TRBV12-3 or TRBV12-4 to TRBJ2-5, with 15 bases aligning to TRBD2. V shed 4 bases and J 5 bases; nucleotides not matched to a gene: 8. The CDR3 length is 17 residues. The CDR3 DNA follows: TGTGCCAGCAGTTCTGGACTAGCGGGGGGGAGTGAGGAGACCCAGTACTTC. Its translation: CASSSGLAGGSEETQYF.

The gene calls are TRBV24-1 and TRBJ2-1; D might be TRBD1 (6 bases). V was clipped by 8 bases and J by 3 bases, with 19 bases between them. The CDR3 is made up of 16 amino acids. Looked up from germline, CDR1 is KGHDR and CDR2 is SFDVKD. CDR3 sequence reads: CATIPTRQVIYNEQFF. As DNA, the CDR3 is TGTGCCACCATTCCAACCCGACAGGTAATCTACAATGAGCAGTTCTTC.

The chain combines TRBV3-1 with TRBJ2-7; 8 bases agree with TRBD1. The better agreement between TRBJ2-5 and the DNA end casts doubt on the J call. This CDR3 spans 13 amino acids. In germline, CDR1 is LGHDT, CDR2 YNNKEL (reference sequence). CDR3 residues: CASRGQVGETQYF. The CDR3, as DNA: TGTGCCAGCAGGGGACAGGTCGGAGAGACCCAGTACTTC.

This chain links TRBV9 with TRBJ2-2; 7 bases are shared with TRBD2. In germline, CDR1 is SGDLS, CDR2 YYNGEE. This CDR3 spans 14 amino acids. The V and J ends lost 2 bases and 3 bases, in that order; junction bases with no gene match: 1. Written as DNA, the CDR3 is TGTGCCAGCAGCGTTCGGGGGGACACCGGGGAGCTGTTTTTT. Encoded protein: CASSVRGDTGELFF.

This clonotype was counted a few times. CDR3 in DNA: TGCAGTGCCCTCTCGGCCACAGATACGCAGTATTTT. Translated, it gives CSALSATDTQYF. The chain uses TRBV20-1 and TRBJ2-3, with no clear D. CDR1 DFQATT and CDR2 SNEGSKA come from the germline V gene (reference sequence). The CDR3 covers 12 residues. V dropped 6 bases and J dropped 2 bases, with 9 bases sitting between them.

The chain couples TRBV2 to TRBJ2-3, with D tentatively TRBD2 (5 bases). The germline gives CDR1 SNHLY, CDR2 FYNNEI. This CDR3 is 13 amino acids long. The CDR3 DNA sequence: TGTGCTACGGACTCGGGCTTAACAGATACGCAGTATTTT. Encoded protein: CATDSGLTDTQYF.

The chain carries TRBV10-2 and TRBJ2-1, with unresolved D. Matching the DNA end better, TRBJ2-7 makes the J call doubtful. This CDR3 comprises 12 residues. Looked up from germline, CDR1 is WSHSY and CDR2 is SAAADI. The CDR3 sequence: CASSGAGSEQYF. CDR3 sequence (DNA): TGCGCCAGCAGTGGAGCCGGCAGCGAGCAGTACTTC.

A note on this clonotype: A read error may produce the germline difference seen at one junction end. The rearrangement links TRBV6-2 or TRBV6-3 to TRBJ2-7, with 8 nucleotides matching TRBD1. Germline values: CDR1 MNHEY, CDR2 SVGEGT. This CDR3 is built from 16 residues. The CDR3 reads CASSYSPAGGWYERYF. CDR3 bases: TGTGCCAGCAGTTATAGTCCTGCAGGGGGCTGGTACGAGCGGTACTTC.

The chain employs TRBV7-3 and TRBJ2-1; 10 positions match TRBD2. This CDR3 is 15 amino acids long. J gave up 4 bases and V 7 bases, and 7 bases lay outside the gene matches. Germline CDR1 reads SGHTA; CDR2 reads FQGTGA. This CDR3 is CASIPGLAIYNEQFF. CDR3 nucleotide sequence: TGTGCCAGCATCCCGGGACTAGCGATATACAATGAGCAGTTCTTC.

V gene TRBV3-1 combines with J gene TRBJ2-1, with TRBD2 identical over 8 bases. Germline V gives CDR1 LGHDT, CDR2 YNNKEL (reference sequence). This CDR3 is 15 amino acids long. V was pared by 1 base and J by 9 bases, with 8 bases of the junction left unmatched. CDR3 region: CASSQVLLAGSEQFF. CDR3 DNA sequence: TGTGCCAGCAGCCAAGTCCTATTAGCGGGGTCTGAGCAGTTCTTC.

This clonotype was seen more than once but under ten times. V usage is TRBV5-1 and J usage is TRBJ2-2, with a tentative D call TRBD1 (6 bases). This CDR3 region has 15 residues. The V end lost 5 bases, the J end lost 1 base, and 12 bases lay between the germline ends. CDR1 is SGHRS and CDR2 is YFSETQ in the germline V gene. CDR3 in DNA: TGCGCCAGCAGGCCAGGGGATATGAACACCGGGGAGCTGTTTTTT. Translated, it gives CASRPGDMNTGELFF.

This clonotype has only a few counts. The V gene is TRBV24-1, the J gene TRBJ2-1; no reliable D call. The CDR3 spans 12 residues. Per the germline V gene, CDR1 is KGHDR and CDR2 is SFDVKD. Trimming took off 5 bases at V and 6 bases at J, with 7 bases between the two ends. The CDR3 sequence is CATSGGTNEQFF. For the CDR3, the DNA is TGTGCCACCAGTGGAGGAACCAATGAGCAGTTCTTC.

The J gene is TRBJ2-2, the V gene TRBV3-1, with 8 bases aligning to TRBD2. This CDR3 spans 17 amino acids. Germline V gene lookup returns CDR1 LGHDT and CDR2 YNNKEL (reference sequence). V shed 3 bases and J 2 bases; nucleotides not matched to a gene: 8. Written as DNA, the CDR3 is TGTGCCAGCAGCCACCCTACTAGCGGAGAAAACACCGGGGAGCTGTTTTTT. As protein: CASSHPTSGENTGELFF.